One and the same sample provided the 5 T cell receptor beta chains below, sequenced in a study of beta chain features in type 1 diabetes. General study findings and limits: There was a moderate but significant shortening of TCRB CDR3s in all four CD4+ subsets of Type 1 diabetes patients.

Antigen specificity for these receptors is unknown. The investigators reverse transcribed all of the isolated RNA, so they sequenced expressed TCRB transcripts. The data were produced by immunoSEQ multiplex PCR, yet TCRdb's version contains in-frame clones alone and is incomplete. Of roughly 330,000 clones listed, approximately 15% are singletons. Sequenced sample: naive CD4+ T cells from blood. The receptors derive from a woman aged 18-29 years with type 1 diabetes.

The sample holds many counts of this clone. The rearrangement joins TRBV7-9 to TRBJ1-2, with 7 bases aligning to TRBD1. This CDR3 is built from 12 residues. V dropped 4 bases and J dropped 6; count of bases not matched to a gene: 2. CDR1 is SEHNR and CDR2 is FQNEAQ in the germline V gene (reference sequence). The CDR3 bases are TGTGCCAGCAGCTCAACAGGGGATGGCTACACCTTC. Its translation is CASSSTGDGYTF.

The sample holds a few counts of this clone. The chain joins TRBV11-1 to TRBJ2-5; TRBD1 might be the D (6 bases). This CDR3 contains 17 residues. Germline CDR1 SGHAT, CDR2 FQDESV (reference sequence). V was clipped by 2 bases and J by 8 bases, with 24 bases between them. The CDR3 coding sequence is TGTGCCAGCAGCTTAAAGGGGACACCCGGCGGTGTTGGAACCCAGTACTTC. Encoded protein: CASSLKGTPGGVGTQYF.

This clone came up a few times. The rearrangement uses TRBV11-1 and TRBJ2-1, with 7 bases aligning to TRBD1. Trimming removed 5 bases from V and 4 bases from J; junction bases left unmatched: 8. Germline assignment: CDR1 SGHAT and CDR2 FQDESV (reference sequence). The CDR3 totals 15 residues. CDR3 protein: CASSPGTAIYNEQFF. The CDR3 nucleotides are TGTGCCAGCAGCCCCGGGACAGCAATTTACAATGAGCAGTTCTTC.

This clone was observed a handful of times. The chain employs TRBV6-6 and TRBJ2-3; D unclear. V lost 6 bases, J lost 2 bases, and 18 bases lay in between. Germline-derived CDR1 and CDR2 are MNHNY and SVGAGI (reference sequence). The CDR3 length is 16 residues. The CDR3 spells CASSSGTSLHTDTQYF. The CDR3 DNA reads TGTGCCAGCAGCTCCGGTACTTCCCTTCACACAGATACGCAGTATTTT.

V gene TRBV28 combines with J gene TRBJ1-4; D is possibly TRBD1 (6 bases). Trimming pared 5 bases from V and 4 bases from J, leaving 11 bases between. CDR3 length equals 14 residues. Per germline, CDR1 MDHEN and CDR2 SYDVKM. CDR3 sequence reads: CASSRDTFNEKLFF. The CDR3 bases are TGTGCCAGCAGTCGGGACACCTTTAATGAAAAACTGTTTTTT. Full variable domain (remainder filled in from reference TRBV28 and TRBJ1-4): DVKVTQSSRYLVKRTGEKVFLECVQDMDHENMFWYRQDPGLGLRLIYFSYDVKMKEKGDIPEGYSVSREKKERFSLILESASTNQTSMYLCASSRDTFNEKLFFGSGTQLSVL.